One sample yielded the 25 T cell receptor beta chains listed below, sequenced in a study of blood T cell repertoires in COVID-19. Assay used: immunoSEQ multiplex PCR; TCRdb lists only in-frame clones, some missing. The sample lists approximately 70,000 clones; 82% were seen once. Material for sequencing was peripheral blood. The receptors were sampled from a woman aged 80 or over with acute or convalescent COVID-19.

The rearrangement joins TRBV5-4 to TRBJ2-1, with 8 positions matching TRBD1. From germline, CDR1 is SGHNT and CDR2 YYREEE (reference sequence). V shed 7 bases and J 0 bases; nucleotides not matched to a gene: 3. This CDR3 comprises 14 residues. CDR3: CASRDRSSYNEQFF. The CDR3 bases are TGTGCCAGCCGGGACAGGAGCTCCTACAATGAGCAGTTCTTC.

The gene calls are TRBV5-4 and TRBJ1-2; D unresolved. Between the trimmed V and J ends, which lost 0 bases and 1 base, there was a span of 16 bases. The CDR3 runs to 17 residues. The germline V gene has CDR1 SGHNT and CDR2 YYREEE (reference sequence). CDR3 residues: CASSLGRRVRVNYGYTF. In DNA form, the CDR3 reads TGTGCCAGCAGCTTGGGTCGGCGGGTGAGGGTTAACTATGGCTACACCTTC. Looking up the rest from reference TRBV5-4 and TRBJ1-2 gives the full variable domain: ETGVTQSPTHLIKTRGQQVTLRCSSQSGHNTVSWYQQALGQGPQFIFQYYREEENGRGNFPPRFSGLQFPNYSSELNVNALELDDSALYLCASSLGRRVRVNYGYTFGSGTRLTVV.

The J gene is TRBJ2-3, the V gene TRBV4-1; 7 bases fit TRBD2. V was clipped by 2 bases and J by 4 bases; unmatched bases: 6. CDR1 and CDR2 (germline): MGHRA, YSYEKL. This CDR3 spans 15 amino acids. Written as DNA, the CDR3 is TGCGCCAGCAGCCAACCCGGACTAGGGTCAGATACGCAGTATTTT. It specifies CASSQPGLGSDTQYF.

This clone was detected once. This chain links TRBV6-5 with TRBJ1-6, with no clear D. Trimming removed 6 bases from V and 13 bases from J, with 22 bases in between. In germline, CDR1 is MNHEY, CDR2 SVGAGI. CDR3 size: 15 residues. The CDR3 spells CASSPEGFQPLPLHF. CDR3 in DNA: TGTGCCAGCAGCCCCGAGGGTTTTCAACCTCTTCCCCTCCACTTT.

The CDR3 here is CASSLWQGQNEQFF. The DNA for the CDR3 is TGTGCCAGCAGCTTGTGGCAGGGGCAAAATGAGCAGTTCTTC. The chain uses TRBV5-4 and TRBJ2-1, with TRBD1 as a possible D gene (6 bases). The germline V gene encodes CDR1 SGHNT and CDR2 YYREEE (reference sequence). This CDR3 contains 14 residues. Trimming left V 1 base short and J 7 bases short, with 12 bases between.

CDR3 DNA sequence: TGTGCCAGCAGCACCAGCCAGGGGGCTCTTGACTATGGCTACACCTTC. Its translation: CASSTSQGALDYGYTF. This rearrangement joins TRBV9 to TRBJ1-2; 8 bases map to TRBD1. V dropped 4 bases and J dropped 3; count of bases not matched to a gene: 11. This CDR3 has 16 residues. CDR1 is SGDLS, CDR2 YYNGEE, per germline.

The chain couples TRBV27 to TRBJ2-6, with 10 bases that match TRBD1. With V trimmed by 6 bases and J by 0 bases, 8 bases remained unmatched. Germline lookup yields CDR1 MNHEY and CDR2 SMNVEV (reference sequence). This CDR3 has 18 residues. This chain's CDR3 is CASSHFGQGDSGANVLTF. The CDR3 region has the DNA TGTGCCAGCAGCCACTTCGGACAGGGGGACTCTGGGGCCAACGTCCTGACTTTC.

The chain has TRBV20-1 and TRBJ1-1; tentative D call: TRBD1 (5 bases). The CDR3 runs 14 residues. Trimming removed 3 bases at V and 4 bases at J, with 15 bases between. Germline V CDR1 and CDR2: DFQATT, SNEGSKA (reference sequence). Written as DNA, the CDR3 is TGCAGTGCTAGTGATCCAGGGTACGGCACTGAAGCTTTCTTT. Residues: CSASDPGYGTEAFF.

The chain recombines TRBV15 with TRBJ2-1, with no clear D. Trimming removed 9 bases at V and 7 bases at J, with 10 bases between. This CDR3 contains 11 residues. The germline V gene has CDR1 LNHNV and CDR2 YYDKDF (reference sequence). Here the CDR3 reads CATRKDNEQFF. CDR3 nucleotides: TGTGCCACGCGAAAAGATAATGAGCAGTTCTTC.

V usage is TRBV29-1 and J usage is TRBJ1-3; D gene unclear. Deletions cut 4 bases from V and 4 bases from J, with 11 bases between. CDR3 size: 13 residues. Germline-derived CDR1 and CDR2 are SQVTM and ANQGSEA. The CDR3 loop is CSVAWQEGNTIYF. The CDR3 nucleotides are TGCAGCGTTGCCTGGCAGGAAGGAAACACCATATATTTT.

The chain uses TRBV21-1 and TRBJ2-7; the table's TRBD1 call for D was not verified on the DNA. TRBV21-1 is designated a pseudogene. The CDR3 sequence is 15 residues long. The CDR3 nucleotides read TGTGCCAGCAGCAAAGTCTCGAACAAATACTACGAGCAGTACTTC. The encoded protein is CASSKVSNKYYEQYF.

This chain connects TRBV19 to TRBJ2-7, with 8 bases that match TRBD2. CDR1 and CDR2 (germline): LNHDA, SQIVND (reference sequence). This CDR3 region has 15 residues. The trim removed 3 bases at V and 2 bases at J, leaving 6 bases unmatched. The CDR3 DNA reads TGTGCCAGTAGTATGGTGGCGGGAGGTCCCTACGAGCAGTACTTC. Its protein product is CASSMVAGGPYEQYF.

This chain joins TRBV28 and TRBJ1-4, with D perhaps matching TRBD1 (6 bases). Trimming cost V 1 base and J 8 bases, with 14 bases left between them. This CDR3 region has 15 residues. Germline-derived CDR1 and CDR2 are MDHEN and SYDVKM. The chain's CDR3 is CASSLSDRRQEKLFF. For the CDR3, the DNA is TGTGCCAGCAGTTTATCCGACAGGCGCCAAGAAAAACTGTTTTTT.

V and J are TRBV2 and TRBJ2-2, with 10 bases lining up with TRBD2. This CDR3 region has 18 residues. Germline loops: CDR1 SNHLY, CDR2 FYNNEI. The trim removed 3 bases at V and 1 base at J, leaving 8 bases unmatched. The CDR3 DNA follows: TGTGCCAGCAGTGACGCCAGCGGGAGGGCCGGGAACACCGGGGAGCTGTTTTTT. Protein: CASSDASGRAGNTGELFF.

The V call is TRBV30, the J call TRBJ1-2; D gene uncertain. Germline CDR1 GTSNPN, CDR2 SVGIG (reference sequence). Between the trimmed V and J ends, which lost 4 bases and 2 bases, there was a span of 11 bases. The CDR3 totals 13 residues. CDR3 sequence (DNA): TGTGCCTGGACCCCCGGGTTGAACTATGGCTACACCTTC. Translating gives CAWTPGLNYGYTF.

The genes are TRBV5-6 and TRBJ2-2, with D tentatively TRBD2 (5 bases). CDR1 SGHDT and CDR2 YYEEEE come from the germline V gene. V shed 4 bases and J shed 3 bases, with 22 bases lying between them. CDR3 size: 18 residues. This CDR3 is CASSPLAALDLYTGELFF. The CDR3 DNA reads TGTGCCAGCAGCCCGCTGGCCGCTCTGGACTTATACACCGGGGAGCTGTTTTTT. The variable domain in full, completed from reference TRBV5-6 and TRBJ2-2, reads DAGVTQSPTHLIKTRGQQVTLRCSPKSGHDTVSWYQQALGQGPQFIFQYYEEEERQRGNFPDRFSGHQFPNYSSELNVNALLLGDSALYLCASSPLAALDLYTGELFFGEGSRLTVL.

The chain employs TRBV24-1 and TRBJ2-1; 14 bases are a match to TRBD2. CDR1 is KGHDR and CDR2 is SFDVKD in the germline V gene. The CDR3 has 15 residues. The junction had 8 bases not matched to a gene; V was cut back by 7 bases and J by 10 bases. Written as DNA, the CDR3 is TGTGCCACCAGCCGACTAGCGGGAGGGCGGGTGGAGCAGTTCTTC. It codes for CATSRLAGGRVEQFF.

V gene TRBV28 combines with J gene TRBJ1-3, with a tentative D call TRBD1 (6 bases). V lost 3 bases and J lost 5, with 11 bases in between. The CDR3 runs to 14 residues. Germline values: CDR1 MDHEN, CDR2 SYDVKM. The CDR3 bases are TGTGCCAGCAGTTTCATCAGGGGCAGAAACACCATATATTTT. As protein: CASSFIRGRNTIYF.

The rearrangement uses TRBV7-9 and TRBJ1-2, with D unclear. CDR1 and CDR2 from the germline V gene are SEHNR and FQNEAQ (reference sequence). This CDR3 has 16 residues. Trimming pared 3 bases from V and 2 bases from J, leaving 16 bases between. CDR3 bases: TGTGCCAGCAGCTTTTTCACAGTGGAAAACAACTATGGCTACACCTTC. Amino acid sequence: CASSFFTVENNYGYTF.

The rearrangement links TRBV6-5 to TRBJ1-5; TRBD1 aligns across 10 bases. Losses at the gene ends were 0 bases for V and 5 bases for J; bases not matched to a gene: 1. This CDR3 contains 15 residues. Per the germline V gene, CDR1 is MNHEY and CDR2 is SVGAGI. The CDR3 is CASSYSTGGDQPQHF. The CDR3 coding sequence is TGTGCCAGCAGTTACTCGACAGGGGGCGATCAGCCCCAGCATTTT.

The V call is TRBV7-7, the J call TRBJ2-5; 12 bases fit TRBD2. Germline-derived CDR1 and CDR2 are SSHAT and FNYEAQ (reference sequence). The CDR3 sequence is 17 residues long. V lost 5 bases to trimming and J lost 5 bases; unmatched junction nucleotides: 12. CDR3 DNA: TGTGCCAGCAGCCCTCGTTCTAGCGGGAGGGCCGAGGAGACCCAGTACTTC. Translating gives CASSPRSSGRAEETQYF.

The chain employs TRBV6-5 and TRBJ1-2; 7 nucleotides align to TRBD1. V lost 5 bases to trimming and J lost 8 bases; unmatched junction nucleotides: 8. This CDR3 is built from 13 residues. Looked up from germline, CDR1 is MNHEY and CDR2 is SVGAGI. CDR3 sequence (DNA): TGTGCCAGCAGTCGGGACAGTGGCAGCGGCTACACCTTC. As protein: CASSRDSGSGYTF.

This chain links TRBV3-1 (or the pseudogene TRBV3-2) with TRBJ1-2; TRBD1 is a possible D gene (5 bases). CDR3 length equals 16 residues. Germline V CDR1 and CDR2: LGHDT, YNNKEL (reference sequence). Trimming shortened V by 0 bases and J by 6 bases, and 17 bases separated the two germline ends. The CDR3 sequence is CASSQDQGPQGDGYTF. CDR3 nucleotides: TGTGCCAGCAGCCAAGACCAGGGCCCCCAAGGGGATGGCTACACCTTC.

The V and J genes are TRBV27 and TRBJ2-1, with D perhaps TRBD1 (6 bases). Per germline, CDR1 MNHEY and CDR2 SMNVEV (reference sequence). The CDR3 covers 15 residues. V was pared by 7 bases and J by 0 bases, with 13 bases between. Here the CDR3 DNA reads TGTGCCAGCAAATCCGACAGGAGCTCCTACAATGAGCAGTTCTTC. This codes for CASKSDRSSYNEQFF.

This clone has more than one count but fewer than ten. Here the CDR3 reads CARSLEADRISYEQYF. CDR3 coding DNA: TGTGCCAGAAGCTTGGAGGCGGACAGAATCTCCTACGAGCAGTACTTC. V gene TRBV5-3 combines with J gene TRBJ2-7; tentatively, D is TRBD1 (6 bases). TRBV5-3 is filed as an ORF, its function uncertain. This CDR3 is built from 16 residues. Trimming took off 0 bases at V and 0 bases at J, with 13 bases between the two ends.